These 26 T cell receptor beta chains originate from one sample sequenced in a study of cytomegalovirus exposure and HLA in healthy donors. Using immunoSEQ multiplex PCR, the repertoire was profiled, and TCRdb retains in-frame clones only, with some absent. The sample consists of around 170,000 clones, around nine tenths of them appearing once. The sequenced sample was PBMCs. These receptors came from a man aged 18 to 29 in good health and CMV-seronegative.

This sequence joins TRBV27 and TRBJ1-2; 10 bases are a match to TRBD1. Germline CDR1 and CDR2: MNHEY and SMNVEV (reference sequence). J gave up 8 bases and V 5 bases, and 11 bases lay outside the gene matches. The CDR3 covers 15 residues. The CDR3 region has the DNA TGTGCCAGCAGTCTCCGGGACAGGGGTGTGGAGGGCTACACCTTC. Protein: CASSLRDRGVEGYTF.

This rearrangement joins TRBV4-2 to TRBJ2-7; 8 nucleotides align to TRBD2. Germline CDR1 LGHNA, CDR2 YNFKEQ. V dropped 4 bases and J dropped 3; count of bases not matched to a gene: 8. The CDR3 extends over 15 amino acids. The CDR3 region is CASSLFGTSVYEQYF. In nucleotides, the CDR3 is TGTGCCAGCAGCCTATTCGGGACTAGTGTCTACGAGCAGTACTTC.

The chain recombines TRBV7-2 with TRBJ2-7; 12 positions match TRBD2. This CDR3 spans 15 amino acids. Germline lookup yields CDR1 SGHTA and CDR2 FQGNSA. The V segment lost 5 bases and the J segment 4 bases; nucleotides outside the gene matches: 6. The CDR3 nucleotides read TGTGCCAGCAGCGAATCACTAGCGGGAGGATACGAGCAGTACTTC. This translates into CASSESLAGGYEQYF.

The chain links TRBV19 to TRBJ1-4; no reliable D call. The germline V gene has CDR1 LNHDA and CDR2 SQIVND (reference sequence). CDR3 length: 16 amino acids. The germline V and J ends were trimmed by 8 bases and 0 bases, with 16 bases remaining between them. This chain's CDR3 is CASEFRPGATNEKLFF. The DNA of the CDR3 is TGTGCCAGTGAATTTCGTCCGGGTGCAACTAATGAAAAACTGTTTTTT.

The V and J genes are TRBV6-1 and TRBJ2-1, with TRBD2 matching 10 bases. Germline V gene sequence: CDR1 MNHNS, CDR2 SASEGT. J lost 0 bases, V lost 4 bases, and 9 bases had no gene match. This CDR3 has 18 residues. The CDR3 loop reads CASSATSGAFSSYNEQFF. The CDR3 DNA sequence: TGTGCCAGCAGTGCAACTAGCGGGGCATTTAGCTCCTACAATGAGCAGTTCTTC.

This chain uses TRBV6-5 with TRBJ2-1, with 7 positions matching TRBD2. Trimming at V came to 6 bases and at J to 7 bases, leaving 12 bases not matched to a gene. CDR3 length: 15 amino acids. From germline, CDR1 is MNHEY and CDR2 SVGAGI. Here the CDR3 reads CASSPRGGLWNEQFF. The CDR3 nucleotides are TGTGCCAGCAGCCCGCGCGGGGGACTTTGGAATGAGCAGTTCTTC.

CDR3 residues: CASSLVGGQAFF. The CDR3 DNA reads TGTGCCAGCAGCTTAGTCGGGGGGCAAGCTTTCTTT. This chain uses TRBV7-9 with TRBJ1-1, with D possibly TRBD1 on 6 matching bases. Per germline, CDR1 SEHNR and CDR2 FQNEAQ (reference sequence). The CDR3 sequence is 12 residues long. V was trimmed by 1 base and J by 9 bases, leaving 9 bases between them.

This rearrangement joins TRBV7-6 to TRBJ2-2; D is ambiguous. Trimming left V 5 bases short and J 7 bases short, with 8 bases between. The CDR3 is 12 amino acids. The V gene's germline CDR1 is SGHVS and CDR2 FNYEAQ. CDR3 nucleotide sequence: TGTGCCAGCAGCCCGGGTAGCGGGGAGCTGTTTTTT. This sequence encodes CASSPGSGELFF.

The chain has TRBV18 and TRBJ1-5; weak D call: TRBD1 (6 bases). Trimming removed 3 bases from V and 6 bases from J, with 15 bases in between. The V gene's germline CDR1 is KGHSH and CDR2 LQKENI. The CDR3 loop spans 15 amino acids. The CDR3 DNA is TGTGCCAGCTCACCTACGTCAGGGGCTGGTCAGCCCCAGCATTTT. Translated: CASSPTSGAGQPQHF.

This clone was counted a few times. This chain links TRBV7-7 with TRBJ2-1, with D tentatively TRBD1 (7 bases). The CDR3 is 13 amino acids. Germline CDR1 SSHAT, CDR2 FNYEAQ (reference sequence). In nucleotides, the CDR3 is TGTGCTAGCGGTCCAGGGGGTTGGGATGAGCAGTTCTTC. It translates to CASGPGGWDEQFF.

Only one count was recorded for this clone. The rearrangement links TRBV2 to TRBJ2-5; 11 bases match TRBD2. The CDR3 has 16 amino acids. Germline CDR1 and CDR2: SNHLY and FYNNEI. The J segment lost 4 bases and the V segment lost 5 bases, leaving 9 bases of the junction unmatched. For the CDR3, the DNA is TGTGCCAGCAGTCCTTCTAGCGGGGGGCCTAGAGAGACCCAGTACTTC. Protein product: CASSPSSGGPRETQYF.

The chain combines TRBV5-6 with TRBJ1-3, with D possibly matching TRBD1 (5 bases). CDR1 SGHDT and CDR2 YYEEEE come from the germline V gene. The CDR3 runs 15 residues. The V gene lost 3 bases and the J gene lost 0 bases, with 10 bases spanning the gap. This CDR3 reads CASSWGVVSGNTIYF. The DNA for the CDR3 is TGTGCCAGCAGCTGGGGCGTAGTCTCTGGAAACACCATATATTTT.

The chain is built from TRBV27 and TRBJ2-2, with TRBD1 matching 7 bases. There are 14 residues in the CDR3. Trimming removed 6 bases from V and 4 bases from J; junction bases left unmatched: 5. Germline values: CDR1 MNHEY, CDR2 SMNVEV (reference sequence). CDR3 bases: TGTGCCAGCAGCAACAGGGGCGGCACCGGGGAGCTGTTTTTT. Translation gives CASSNRGGTGELFF.

This chain uses TRBV28 with TRBJ1-2; the match to TRBD1 covers 7 bases. The CDR3 extends over 15 amino acids. Germline values: CDR1 MDHEN, CDR2 SYDVKM. Losses at the gene ends were 7 bases for V and 7 bases for J; bases not matched to a gene: 15. The CDR3: CASKKLDRDVGGYTF. The CDR3 DNA reads as TGTGCCAGCAAAAAACTCGACAGGGACGTGGGTGGCTACACCTTC.

V gene TRBV4-2 combines with J gene TRBJ2-1, with D possibly being TRBD2 (6 bases). The CDR3 is made up of 14 amino acids. V dropped 1 base and J dropped 15 bases, with 19 bases sitting between them. The germline gives CDR1 LGHNA, CDR2 YNFKEQ. The CDR3 loop reads CASSQGLGTPFLFF. DNA of the CDR3: TGTGCCAGCAGCCAAGGTCTCGGGACTCCCTTTCTGTTCTTC.

V usage is TRBV18 and J usage is TRBJ2-1; TRBD2 matches at 8 bases. This CDR3 contains 15 residues. CDR1 and CDR2 (germline): KGHSH, LQKENI. The V segment lost 1 base and the J segment 7 bases; nucleotides outside the gene matches: 6. The CDR3: CASSPLERGYNEQFF. The CDR3 DNA is TGTGCCAGCTCACCACTCGAGCGGGGGTATAATGAGCAGTTCTTC.

CDR3 residues: CASSLGAGSYRNTEAFF. CDR3 coding DNA: TGCGCCAGCAGCTTGGGGGCAGGCTCTTATAGGAACACTGAAGCTTTCTTT. The chain links TRBV5-1 to TRBJ1-1; D is uncertain. The CDR3 has 17 residues. Trimming cost V 0 bases and J 1 base, with 16 bases left between them. Germline CDR1 is SGHRS and CDR2 is YFSETQ.

The V and J genes are TRBV19 and TRBJ2-1; TRBD2 matches 7 bases. This CDR3 has 14 residues. Per the germline V gene, CDR1 is LNHDA and CDR2 is SQIVND (reference sequence). After removal of 2 bases from V and 10 bases from J, the junction contained 8 bases not matched to a gene. The DNA for the CDR3 is TGTGCCAGTAGTATATCGGGAGGACTCGGGGAGCAGTTCTTC. Amino acid sequence: CASSISGGLGEQFF.

The CDR3 DNA reads TGTGCCAGCAGCTTTCGCGCGACAGGGTCTAATTCACCCCTCCACTTT. Translated: CASSFRATGSNSPLHF. This sequence joins TRBV5-6 and TRBJ1-6, with 7 bases identical to TRBD1. Trimming removed 2 bases from V and 6 bases from J; junction bases left unmatched: 8. In germline, CDR1 is SGHDT, CDR2 YYEEEE. There are 16 residues in the CDR3.

For the CDR3, the DNA is TGTGCCAGCAGCTTCTGGAGGGTGGCCCACGAGCAGTACTTC. Encoded protein: CASSFWRVAHEQYF. The chain recombines TRBV5-6 with TRBJ2-7; D is possibly TRBD2 (6 bases). Trimming removed 2 bases at V and 5 bases at J, with 14 bases between. This CDR3 comprises 14 residues. CDR1 is SGHDT and CDR2 is YYEEEE in the germline V gene.

V is TRBV30 and J is TRBJ1-5, with a weak D call TRBD1 (5 bases). The CDR3 runs 15 residues. Trimming removed 0 bases from V and 2 bases from J, with 11 bases in between. Per germline, CDR1 GTSNPN and CDR2 SVGIG (reference sequence). In nucleotides, the CDR3 is TGTGCCTGGAGTGTAGGGGAGGGTCGCAATCAGCCCCAGCATTTT. Its translation: CAWSVGEGRNQPQHF.

The chain couples TRBV11-2 to TRBJ2-7; TRBD2 matches at 8 bases. There are 17 residues in the CDR3. The V and J ends lost 5 bases and 5 bases, in that order; junction bases with no gene match: 17. Looked up from germline, CDR1 is SGHAT and CDR2 is FQNNGV. This chain's CDR3 is CASSEDRVSGSLHEQYF. The DNA of the CDR3 is TGTGCCAGCAGCGAGGACCGAGTGAGCGGGAGCCTCCACGAGCAGTACTTC. Together with reference TRBV11-2 and TRBJ2-7, the CDR3 gives the full variable domain: EAGVAQSPRYKIIEKRQSVAFWCNPISGHATLYWYQQILGQGPKLLIQFQNNGVVDDSQLPKDRFSAERLKGVDSTLKIQPAKLEDSAVYLCASSEDRVSGSLHEQYFGPGTRLTVT.

This chain links TRBV7-2 with TRBJ1-2, with 9 bases identical to TRBD1. The J segment lost 3 bases and the V segment lost 5 bases, leaving 4 bases of the junction unmatched. CDR3 size: 14 residues. The germline CDR1 and CDR2 sequences are SGHTA and FQGNSA. In DNA form, the CDR3 reads TGTGCCAGCAGCCGAACAGGGGGCGACTATGGCTACACCTTC. It is translated as CASSRTGGDYGYTF. Full variable domain (missing parts from reference TRBV7-2 and TRBJ1-2): GAGVSQSPSNKVTEKGKDVELRCDPISGHTALYWYRQSLGQGLEFLIYFQGNSAPDKSGLPSDRFSAERTGGSVSTLTIQRTQQEDSAVYLCASSRTGGDYGYTFGSGTRLTVV.

The V and J genes are TRBV20-1 and TRBJ1-2; 7 bases line up with TRBD1. Per the germline V gene, CDR1 is DFQATT and CDR2 is SNEGSKA (reference sequence). The CDR3 sequence is 11 residues long. The ends lost 5 bases at V and 5 bases at J; junction bases unmatched: 2. CDR3 protein: CSASGQYGYTF. The CDR3 region has the DNA TGCAGTGCTTCGGGACAGTATGGCTACACCTTC.

The rearrangement links TRBV27 to TRBJ1-5; perhaps TRBD1 as D (5 bases). Trimming shortened V by 10 bases and J by 0 bases, and 13 bases separated the two germline ends. Germline V CDR1 and CDR2: MNHEY, SMNVEV (reference sequence). The CDR3 consists of 14 residues. The CDR3 reads CATSTAYSNQPQHF. DNA of the CDR3: TGTGCCACCTCGACAGCTTATAGCAATCAGCCCCAGCATTTT.

The chain has TRBV9 and TRBJ2-7; D gene uncertain. V was clipped by 5 bases and J by 6 bases, with 21 bases between them. The CDR3 sequence is 15 residues long. CDR1 and CDR2 (germline): SGDLS, YYNGEE. The CDR3 region is CASSDPLLGSAEQYF. For the CDR3, the DNA is TGTGCCAGCAGTGACCCGCTCCTAGGATCAGCCGAGCAGTACTTC.